This T cell receptor (beta chain) was found in a study of early T cells in non-severe SARS-CoV-2 infection (dated by TCRdb to about 2021). Some background on the complete study: Because TCR sequencing relied on bulk RNA taken from unsorted whole blood, pairing of alpha and beta chains was not possible.

In the case of this clonotype: Its antigen target is currently unknown. No base quality values were provided; no much bigger clone lies one nucleotide off.

A case-control design nested within a healthcare worker cohort in London, UK, was used, with weekly nasopharyngeal swab PCR tests and blood sampling performed. Healthcare workers were recruited between 23 and 31 March 2020, during the week of the UK lockdown, and were followed weekly for up to roughly 15 weeks. Library creation used 5' RACE. The instrument was a NextSeq 500. Unique molecular identifiers were attached to individual cDNA molecules in the TCR library protocol so that sequencing error and PCR bias could be corrected. Both TCR alpha and beta chains were sequenced, and tight co-correlation was observed between alpha and beta sequence abundances in each sample. In the source study's methods: Decombinator V4 was used to annotate TCR sequences for V gene, J gene and CDR3. Expanded TCRs were defined as changing significantly between any two time points under a Poisson model with p below 0.0001. TCR abundances were normalised to the total number of TCRs sequenced per sample and were expressed as counts per million. A search of VDJdb, accessed on 1 November 2021, was run for TCRs annotated to CMV, EBV and SARS-CoV-2, with TCRs annotated for multiple antigens excluded. In TCRdb, the public reads were trimmed at Q25 with fastp and aligned with MiXCR, with productive beta chains retained. Every CDR3 protein is listed once, alongside the most common genes and DNA of its rows. Here the V and J calls rest on TCRdb's processing, not on the authors' analysis. For this sample the table gives around 84,000 distinct CDR3 sequences, of which roughly 14% were detected only once. Of the sample, 5.5% to 8% falls within the top ten clones.

What the work shows at the level of the full study, not this receptor alone: VDJdb matching was skewed toward anti-spike CD8 responses, so virus-specific expansions were likely underestimated and private and CD4 specificities were missed.

The sample comprised whole blood. The clonotype was recovered from an adult who was a healthcare worker with PCR-confirmed SARS-CoV-2 infection or an uninfected control (not recorded which).

The bases are TGCGCCAGCAGCCCAGAGAGCCGAACAGGGGTCGGCTACACCTTC. This yields the protein CASSPESRTGVGYTF. The V gene is TRBV4-1 and the J gene is TRBJ1-2; TRBD1 agrees with 7 junctional bases. Via the germline V gene, CDR1 is MGHRA and CDR2 YSYEKL. Unmatched junction bases come to 13, with V trimmed by 4 bases and J by 8 bases. The CDR3 measures 15 amino acids from cysteine to phenylalanine. Only the CDR3 region is kept as DNA, spanning 45 bases read in frame from base 1.